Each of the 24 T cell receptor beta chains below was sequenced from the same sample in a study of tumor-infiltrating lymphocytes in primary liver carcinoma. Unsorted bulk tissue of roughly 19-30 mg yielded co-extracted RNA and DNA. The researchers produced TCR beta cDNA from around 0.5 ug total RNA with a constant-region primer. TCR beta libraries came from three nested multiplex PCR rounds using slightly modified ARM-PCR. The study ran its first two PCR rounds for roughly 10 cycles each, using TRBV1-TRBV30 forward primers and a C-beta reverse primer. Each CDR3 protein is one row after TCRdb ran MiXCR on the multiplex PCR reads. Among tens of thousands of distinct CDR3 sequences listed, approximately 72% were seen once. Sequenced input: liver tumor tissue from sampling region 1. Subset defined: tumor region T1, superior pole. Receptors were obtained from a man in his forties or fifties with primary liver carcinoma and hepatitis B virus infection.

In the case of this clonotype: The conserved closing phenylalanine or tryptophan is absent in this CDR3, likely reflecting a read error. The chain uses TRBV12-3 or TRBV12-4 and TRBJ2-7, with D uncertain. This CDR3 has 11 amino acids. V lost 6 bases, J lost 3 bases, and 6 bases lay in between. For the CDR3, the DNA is TGTGCCAGCAGCAACAACTACGAGCAGTACTGC. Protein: CASSNNYEQYC.

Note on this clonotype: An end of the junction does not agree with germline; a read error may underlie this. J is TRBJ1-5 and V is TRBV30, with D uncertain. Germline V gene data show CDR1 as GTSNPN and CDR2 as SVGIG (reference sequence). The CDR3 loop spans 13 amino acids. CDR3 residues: CAWSVADNQPQDF. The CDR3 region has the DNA TGTGCCTGGAGTGTGGCGGATAATCAACCCCAGGATTTT.

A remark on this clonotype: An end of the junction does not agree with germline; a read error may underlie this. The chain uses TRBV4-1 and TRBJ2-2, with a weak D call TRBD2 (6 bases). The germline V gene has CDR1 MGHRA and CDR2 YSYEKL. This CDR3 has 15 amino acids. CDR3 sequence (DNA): TGCGTCAGCAACCAAGATCACGGGGGAACCGGGGAGCTGTTTTTT. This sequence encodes CVSNQDHGGTGELFF.

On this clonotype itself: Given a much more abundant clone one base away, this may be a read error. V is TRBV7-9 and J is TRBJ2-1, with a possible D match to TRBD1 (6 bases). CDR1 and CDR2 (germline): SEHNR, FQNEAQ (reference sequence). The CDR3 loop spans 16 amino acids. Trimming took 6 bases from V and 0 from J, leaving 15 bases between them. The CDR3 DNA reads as TGTGCCAGCAGGTCAAGGACAGTAAACTCCTACAATGAGCAGTTCTTC. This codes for CASRSRTVNSYNEQFF. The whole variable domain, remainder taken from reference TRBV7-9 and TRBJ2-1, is DTGVSQNPRHKITKRGQNVTFRCDPISEHNRLYWYRQTLGQGPEFLTYFQNEAQLEKSRLLSDRFSAERPKGSFSTLEIQRTEQGDSAMYLCASRSRTVNSYNEQFFGPGTRLTVL.

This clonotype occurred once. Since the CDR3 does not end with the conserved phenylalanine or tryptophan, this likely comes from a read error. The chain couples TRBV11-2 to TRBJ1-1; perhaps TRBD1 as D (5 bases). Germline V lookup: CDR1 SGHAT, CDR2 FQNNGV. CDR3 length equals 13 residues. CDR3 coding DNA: TGTGCCGGCAGCTTAGTGTTTGGCCCAGGGGCTTTCCTT. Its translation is CAGSLVFGPGAFL.

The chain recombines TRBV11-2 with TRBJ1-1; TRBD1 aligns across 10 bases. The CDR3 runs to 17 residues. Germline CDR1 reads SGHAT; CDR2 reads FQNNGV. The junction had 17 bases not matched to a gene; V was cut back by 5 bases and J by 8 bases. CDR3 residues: CASSRVGGQGFCTEAFF. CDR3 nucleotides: TGTGCCAGCAGCCGAGTGGGGGGACAGGGGTTCTGCACAGAAGCTTTCTTT.

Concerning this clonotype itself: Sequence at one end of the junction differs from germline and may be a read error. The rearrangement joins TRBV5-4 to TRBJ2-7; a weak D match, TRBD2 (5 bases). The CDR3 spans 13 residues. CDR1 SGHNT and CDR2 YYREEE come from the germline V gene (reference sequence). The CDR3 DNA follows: TGTGTCAGCGGCACACGACTAACCTACGAGCAGTACTTC. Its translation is CVSGTRLTYEQYF. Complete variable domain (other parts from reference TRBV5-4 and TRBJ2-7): ETGVTQSPTHLIKTRGQQVTLRCSSQSGHNTVSWYQQALGQGPQFIFQYYREEENGRGNFPPRFSGLQFPNYSSELNVNALELDDSALYLCVSGTRLTYEQYFGPGTRLTVT.

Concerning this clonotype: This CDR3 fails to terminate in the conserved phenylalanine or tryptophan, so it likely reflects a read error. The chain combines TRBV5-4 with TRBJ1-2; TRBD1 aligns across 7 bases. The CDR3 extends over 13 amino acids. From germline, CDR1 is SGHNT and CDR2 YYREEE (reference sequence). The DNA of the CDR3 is TGTGCCTGCAGAGGGGGACAGTCGGATGGCTACACCTAC. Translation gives CACRGGQSDGYTY.

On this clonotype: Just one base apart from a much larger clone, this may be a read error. The DNA of the CDR3 is TGTGCCACCGGTGATACATCCAGGGATACGCAGTATTTT. The encoded protein is CATGDTSRDTQYF. The rearrangement links TRBV24-1 to TRBJ2-3; D ambiguous. The CDR3 totals 13 residues. CDR1 and CDR2 from the germline V gene are KGHDR and SFDVKD.

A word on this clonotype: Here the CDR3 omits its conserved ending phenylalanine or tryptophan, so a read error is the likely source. The CDR3: CSVVTVGAEQYL. In DNA, the CDR3 is TGCAGCGTCGTGACCGTAGGGGCCGAGCAGTACTTA. This chain joins TRBV29-1 and TRBJ2-7; TRBD1 might be the D (5 bases). The CDR3 covers 12 residues. Trimming pared 6 bases from V and 6 bases from J, leaving 15 bases between. In germline, CDR1 is SQVTM, CDR2 ANQGSEA.

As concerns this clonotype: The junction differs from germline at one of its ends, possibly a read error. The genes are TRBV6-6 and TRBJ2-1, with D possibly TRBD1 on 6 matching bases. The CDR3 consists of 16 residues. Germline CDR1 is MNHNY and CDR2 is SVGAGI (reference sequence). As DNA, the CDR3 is TGTACCAGCAGTTTACTTAGGGGGACCGAGGAGAATGAGCAGTTCTTC. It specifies CTSSLLRGTEENEQFF.

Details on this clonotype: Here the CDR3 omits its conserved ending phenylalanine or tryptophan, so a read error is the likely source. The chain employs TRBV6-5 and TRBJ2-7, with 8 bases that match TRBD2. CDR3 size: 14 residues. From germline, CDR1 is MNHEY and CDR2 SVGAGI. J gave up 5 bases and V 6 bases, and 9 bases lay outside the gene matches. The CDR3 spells CASSPRTSIDEQYS. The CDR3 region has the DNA TGTGCCAGCAGCCCCAGGACTAGCATCGACGAGCAGTACTCC.

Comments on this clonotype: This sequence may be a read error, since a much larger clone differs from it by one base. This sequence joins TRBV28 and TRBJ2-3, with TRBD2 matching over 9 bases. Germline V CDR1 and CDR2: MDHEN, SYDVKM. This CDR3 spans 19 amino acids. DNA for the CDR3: TGTGACAGCAGTTTACTTGGCGGGAGGGCCCTAATAATCACAGATACGCAGTATTTT. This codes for CDSSLLGGRALIITDTQYF.

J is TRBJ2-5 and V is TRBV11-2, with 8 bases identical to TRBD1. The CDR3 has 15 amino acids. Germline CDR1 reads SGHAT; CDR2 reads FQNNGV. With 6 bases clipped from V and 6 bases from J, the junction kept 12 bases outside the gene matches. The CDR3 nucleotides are TGTGCCAGCAGTCGGAGGCCAGGGGGCGAGAAGACCCAGTACTTC. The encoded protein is CASSRRPGGEKTQYF.

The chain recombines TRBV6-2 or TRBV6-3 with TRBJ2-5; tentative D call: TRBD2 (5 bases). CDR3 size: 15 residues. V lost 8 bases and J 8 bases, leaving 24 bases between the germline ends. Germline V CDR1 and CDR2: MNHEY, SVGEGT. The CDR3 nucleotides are TGTGCCAGCGTCCCCATTTCAACTAGTTCAGATACCCAGTACTTC. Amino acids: CASVPISTSSDTQYF.

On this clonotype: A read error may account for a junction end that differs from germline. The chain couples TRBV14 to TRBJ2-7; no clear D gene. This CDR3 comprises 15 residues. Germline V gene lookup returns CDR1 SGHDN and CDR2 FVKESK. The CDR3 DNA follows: TGTGCCAGCAGCCTATATAACGGGTTTACCTACGAGCAATACTTC. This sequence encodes CASSLYNGFTYEQYF.

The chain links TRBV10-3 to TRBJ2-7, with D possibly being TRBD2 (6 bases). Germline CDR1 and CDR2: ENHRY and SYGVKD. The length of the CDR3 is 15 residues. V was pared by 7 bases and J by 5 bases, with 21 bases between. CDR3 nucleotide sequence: TGTGCCATCATTGGAGGGGAGCAACCGCCCAACGAGCAGTACTTC. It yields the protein CAIIGGEQPPNEQYF.

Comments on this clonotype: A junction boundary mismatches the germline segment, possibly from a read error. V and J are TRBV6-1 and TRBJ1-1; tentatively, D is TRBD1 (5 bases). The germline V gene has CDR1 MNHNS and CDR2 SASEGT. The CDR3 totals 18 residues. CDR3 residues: CATRVFDRVLWMNTEAFF. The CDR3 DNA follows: TGTGCCACCAGGGTATTTGACCGAGTGCTTTGGATGAATACTGAAGCTTTCTTT.

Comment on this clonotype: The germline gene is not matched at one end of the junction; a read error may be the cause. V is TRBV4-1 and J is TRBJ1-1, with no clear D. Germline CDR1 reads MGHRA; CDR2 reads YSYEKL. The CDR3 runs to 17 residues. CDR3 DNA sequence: TGCGCCAGCAGCCGAAACCCCTCGAGGGCCTGGAACACTGTAGCTTTCTTT. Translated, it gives CASSRNPSRAWNTVAFF.

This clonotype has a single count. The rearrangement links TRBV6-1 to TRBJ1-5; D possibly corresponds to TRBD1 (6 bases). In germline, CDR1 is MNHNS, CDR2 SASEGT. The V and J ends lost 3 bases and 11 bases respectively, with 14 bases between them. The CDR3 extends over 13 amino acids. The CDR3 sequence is CASSDHRDGSQHF. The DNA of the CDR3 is TGTGCCAGCAGTGATCACAGGGATGGATCCCAGCATTTT.

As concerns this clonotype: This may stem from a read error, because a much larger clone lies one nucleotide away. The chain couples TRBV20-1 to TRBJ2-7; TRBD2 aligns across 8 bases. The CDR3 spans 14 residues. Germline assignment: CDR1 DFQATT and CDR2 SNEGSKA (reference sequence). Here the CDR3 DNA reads TGCAATGCTCTTAGCGGGATGAACTCCTACGAGCAGTACTTC. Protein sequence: CNALSGMNSYEQYF.

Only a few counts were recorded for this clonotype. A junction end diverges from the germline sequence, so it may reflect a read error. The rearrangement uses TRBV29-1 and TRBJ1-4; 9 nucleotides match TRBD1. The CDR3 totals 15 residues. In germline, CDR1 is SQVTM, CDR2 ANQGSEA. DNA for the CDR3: TGCAGCGTTGAAACCCTGGGACAGGGTGATGAAGAACTGTTTTTT. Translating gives CSVETLGQGDEELFF.

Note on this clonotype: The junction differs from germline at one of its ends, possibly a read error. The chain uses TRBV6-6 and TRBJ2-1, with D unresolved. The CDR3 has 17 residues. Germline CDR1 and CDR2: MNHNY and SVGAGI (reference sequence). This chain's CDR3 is CDSSYGEMESSYNKQFF. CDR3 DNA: TGTGACAGCAGTTACGGAGAAATGGAGAGCTCCTACAATAAGCAGTTCTTC.

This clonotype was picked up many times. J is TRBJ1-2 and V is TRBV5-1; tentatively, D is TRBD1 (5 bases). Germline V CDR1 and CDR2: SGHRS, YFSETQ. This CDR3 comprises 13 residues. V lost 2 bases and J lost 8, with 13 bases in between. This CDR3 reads CASSLAGGVGYTF. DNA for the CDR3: TGCGCCAGCAGCTTAGCGGGGGGAGTCGGCTACACCTTC.